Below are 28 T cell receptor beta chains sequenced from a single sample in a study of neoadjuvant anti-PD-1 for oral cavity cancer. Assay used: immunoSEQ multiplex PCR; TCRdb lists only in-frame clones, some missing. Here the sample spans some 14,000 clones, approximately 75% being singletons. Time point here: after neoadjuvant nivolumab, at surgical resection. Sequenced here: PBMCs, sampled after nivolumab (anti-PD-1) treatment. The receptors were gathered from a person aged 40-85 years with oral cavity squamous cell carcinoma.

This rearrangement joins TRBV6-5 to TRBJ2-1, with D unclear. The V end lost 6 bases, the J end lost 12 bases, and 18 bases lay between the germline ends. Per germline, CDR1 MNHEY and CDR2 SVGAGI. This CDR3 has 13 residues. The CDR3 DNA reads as TGTGCCAGCAGCCCTTCCCTAGGGCGAGTGCAGTTCTTC. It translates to CASSPSLGRVQFF.

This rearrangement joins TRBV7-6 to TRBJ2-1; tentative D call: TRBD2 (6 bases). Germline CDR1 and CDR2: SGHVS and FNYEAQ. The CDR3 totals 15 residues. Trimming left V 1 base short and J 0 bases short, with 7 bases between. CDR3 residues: CASSLETSSYNEQFF. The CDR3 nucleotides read TGTGCCAGCAGCTTAGAGACTAGCTCCTACAATGAGCAGTTCTTC.

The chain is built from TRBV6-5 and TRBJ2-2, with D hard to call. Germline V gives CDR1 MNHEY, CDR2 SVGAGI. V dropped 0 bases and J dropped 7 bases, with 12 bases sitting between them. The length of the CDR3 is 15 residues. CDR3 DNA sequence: TGTGCCAGCAGTTACTCGGGCCTGTCTAACGGGGAGCTGTTTTTT. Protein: CASSYSGLSNGELFF.

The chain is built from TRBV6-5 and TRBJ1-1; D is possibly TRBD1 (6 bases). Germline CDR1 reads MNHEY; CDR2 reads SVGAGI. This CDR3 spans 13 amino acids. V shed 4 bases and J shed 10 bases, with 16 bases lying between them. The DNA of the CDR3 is TGTGCCAGCAGTTCTAAGATTGGGGGCGTAGCTTTCTTT. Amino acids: CASSSKIGGVAFF.

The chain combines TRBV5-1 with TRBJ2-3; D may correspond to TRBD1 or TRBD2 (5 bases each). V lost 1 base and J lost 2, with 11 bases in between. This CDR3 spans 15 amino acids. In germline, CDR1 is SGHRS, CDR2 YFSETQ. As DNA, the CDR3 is TGCGCCAGCAGCTTGCGGGGCAGAATCACAGATACGCAGTATTTT. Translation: CASSLRGRITDTQYF.

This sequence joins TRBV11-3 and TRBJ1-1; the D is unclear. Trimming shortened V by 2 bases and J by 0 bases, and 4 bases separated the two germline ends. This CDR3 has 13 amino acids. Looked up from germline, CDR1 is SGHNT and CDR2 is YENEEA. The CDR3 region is CASSLWVNTEAFF. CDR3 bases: TGTGCCAGCAGCTTATGGGTGAACACTGAAGCTTTCTTT.

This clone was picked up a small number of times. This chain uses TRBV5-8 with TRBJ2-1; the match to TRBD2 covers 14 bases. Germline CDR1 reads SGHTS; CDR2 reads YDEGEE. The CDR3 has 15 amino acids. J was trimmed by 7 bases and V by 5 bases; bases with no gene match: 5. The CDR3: CASRGTSGRNNEQFF. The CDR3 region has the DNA TGTGCCAGCAGGGGGACTAGCGGGAGAAATAATGAGCAGTTCTTC.

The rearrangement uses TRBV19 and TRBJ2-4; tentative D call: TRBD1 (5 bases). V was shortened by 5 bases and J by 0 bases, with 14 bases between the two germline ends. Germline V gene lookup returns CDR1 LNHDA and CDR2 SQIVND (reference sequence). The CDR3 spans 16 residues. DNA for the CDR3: TGTGCCAGTAGTTCCGCCCTGACAGTAGCCAAAAACATTCAGTACTTC. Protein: CASSSALTVAKNIQYF.

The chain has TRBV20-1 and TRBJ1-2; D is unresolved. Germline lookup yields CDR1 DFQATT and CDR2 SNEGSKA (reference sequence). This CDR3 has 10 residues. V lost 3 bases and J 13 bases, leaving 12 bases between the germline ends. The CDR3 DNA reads TGCAGTGCTAGCGACTGGAACAGCACCTTC. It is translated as CSASDWNSTF.

The DNA of the CDR3 is TGTGCCGCCTCAGAGGGTAGCGGGAGTCTTGAGCAGTTCTTC. It specifies CAASEGSGSLEQFF. This chain connects TRBV27 to TRBJ2-1; TRBD2 aligns across 9 bases. Germline assignment: CDR1 MNHEY and CDR2 SMNVEV (reference sequence). This CDR3 comprises 14 residues. With 11 bases clipped from V and 9 bases from J, the junction kept 14 bases outside the gene matches.

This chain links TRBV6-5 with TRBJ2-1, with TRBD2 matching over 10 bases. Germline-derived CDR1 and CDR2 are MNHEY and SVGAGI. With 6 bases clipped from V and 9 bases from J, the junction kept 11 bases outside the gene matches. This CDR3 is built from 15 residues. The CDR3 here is CASRSLAGERSEQFF. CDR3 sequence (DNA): TGTGCCAGCAGATCCCTAGCGGGAGAACGATCTGAGCAGTTCTTC.

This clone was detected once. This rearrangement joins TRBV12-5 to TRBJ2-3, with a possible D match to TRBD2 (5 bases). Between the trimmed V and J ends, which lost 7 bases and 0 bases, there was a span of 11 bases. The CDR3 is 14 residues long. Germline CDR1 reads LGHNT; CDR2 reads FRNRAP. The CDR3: CASAPRVSTDTQYF. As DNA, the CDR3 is TGTGCTAGTGCGCCGAGGGTGAGCACAGATACGCAGTATTTT.

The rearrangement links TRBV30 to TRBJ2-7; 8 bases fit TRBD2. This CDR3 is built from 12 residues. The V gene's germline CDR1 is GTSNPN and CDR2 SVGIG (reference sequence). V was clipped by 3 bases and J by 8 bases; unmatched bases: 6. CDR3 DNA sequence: TGTGCCTGGAGGGGACTAGGGTGGCAGCAGTACTTC. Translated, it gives CAWRGLGWQQYF.

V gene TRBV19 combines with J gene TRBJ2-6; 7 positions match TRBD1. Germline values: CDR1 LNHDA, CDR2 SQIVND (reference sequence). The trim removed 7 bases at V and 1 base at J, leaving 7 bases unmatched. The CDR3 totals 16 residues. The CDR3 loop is CASTRTGVSGANVLTF. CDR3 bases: TGTGCCAGTACGAGGACAGGTGTATCTGGGGCCAACGTCCTGACTTTC.

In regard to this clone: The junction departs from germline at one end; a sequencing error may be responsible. The CDR3 loop reads CASRWGPVSFF. In nucleotides, the CDR3 is TGTGCCAGCCGATGGGGCCCCGTCTCCTTCTTC. The chain uses TRBV28 and TRBJ1-2; a possible D gene is TRBD1 (5 bases). CDR3 size: 11 residues. Germline CDR1 reads MDHEN; CDR2 reads SYDVKM.

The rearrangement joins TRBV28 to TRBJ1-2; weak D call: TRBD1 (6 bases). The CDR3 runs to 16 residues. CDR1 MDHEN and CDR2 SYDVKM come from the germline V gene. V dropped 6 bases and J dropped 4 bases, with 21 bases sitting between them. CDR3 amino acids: CASSQERQATIYGYTF. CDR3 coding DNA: TGTGCCAGCAGCCAAGAGAGACAGGCAACTATCTATGGCTACACCTTC.

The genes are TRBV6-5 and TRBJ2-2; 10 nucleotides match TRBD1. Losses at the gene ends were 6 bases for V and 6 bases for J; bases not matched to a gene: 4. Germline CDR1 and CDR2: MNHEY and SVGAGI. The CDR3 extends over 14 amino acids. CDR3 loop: CASSLGTGAGELFF. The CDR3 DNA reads TGTGCCAGCAGCCTCGGGACAGGGGCCGGGGAGCTGTTTTTT.

This CDR3 is CASSLDTSANTQYF. The DNA for the CDR3 is TGCGCCAGCAGCTTGGATACTAGCGCAAATACGCAGTATTTT. This chain links TRBV5-1 with TRBJ2-3; 7 nucleotides agree with TRBD2. Germline V CDR1 and CDR2: SGHRS, YFSETQ. CDR3 length equals 14 residues. Losses at the gene ends were 0 bases for V and 7 bases for J; bases not matched to a gene: 5.

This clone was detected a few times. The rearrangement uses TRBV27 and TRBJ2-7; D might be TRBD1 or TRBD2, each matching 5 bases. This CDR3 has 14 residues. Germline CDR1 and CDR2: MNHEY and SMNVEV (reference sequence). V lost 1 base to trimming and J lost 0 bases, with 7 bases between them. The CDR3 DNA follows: TGTGCCAGCAGTTTATGGGGGAGCTCCTACGAGCAGTACTTC. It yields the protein CASSLWGSSYEQYF.

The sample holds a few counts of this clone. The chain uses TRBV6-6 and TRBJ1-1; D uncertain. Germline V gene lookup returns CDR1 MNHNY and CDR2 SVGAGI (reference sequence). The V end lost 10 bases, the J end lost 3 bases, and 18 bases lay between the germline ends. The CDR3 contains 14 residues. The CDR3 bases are TGTGCCATCACCCCGCGAAGAGAGTACACTGAAGCTTTCTTT. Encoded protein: CAITPRREYTEAFF.

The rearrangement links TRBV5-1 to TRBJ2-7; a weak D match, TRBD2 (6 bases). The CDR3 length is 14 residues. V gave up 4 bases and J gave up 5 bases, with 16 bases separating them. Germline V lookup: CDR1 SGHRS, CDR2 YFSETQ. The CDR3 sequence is CASSTGEVIDEQYF. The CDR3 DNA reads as TGCGCCAGCAGCACCGGGGAGGTGATCGACGAGCAGTACTTC.

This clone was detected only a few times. The CDR3 bases are TGTGCCAGCAGCAAAGAGGTTAACAGGGGAAACTATGGCTACACCTTC. Translated: CASSKEVNRGNYGYTF. This chain joins TRBV21-1 and TRBJ1-2; TRBD1, the table's D call, lacks a check against the DNA. TRBV21-1 is annotated as a pseudogene. The CDR3 length is 16 residues.

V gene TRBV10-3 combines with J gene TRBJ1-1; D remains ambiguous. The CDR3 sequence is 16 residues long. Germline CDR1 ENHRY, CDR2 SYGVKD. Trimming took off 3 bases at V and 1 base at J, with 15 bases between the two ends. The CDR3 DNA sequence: TGTGCCATCAGTGAAAGCCAGCATACTCAGAACACTGAAGCTTTCTTT. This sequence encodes CAISESQHTQNTEAFF.

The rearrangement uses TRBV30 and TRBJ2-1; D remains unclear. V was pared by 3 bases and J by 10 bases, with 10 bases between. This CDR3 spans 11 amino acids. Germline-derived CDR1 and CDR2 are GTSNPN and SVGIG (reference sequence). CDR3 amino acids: CAWRVAAEQFF. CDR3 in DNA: TGTGCCTGGAGAGTGGCAGCAGAGCAGTTCTTC.

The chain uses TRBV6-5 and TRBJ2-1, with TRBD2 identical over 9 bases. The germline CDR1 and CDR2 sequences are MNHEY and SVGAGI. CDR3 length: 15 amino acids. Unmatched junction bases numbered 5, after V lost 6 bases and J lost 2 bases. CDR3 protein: CASRATSGPYNEQFF. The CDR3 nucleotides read TGTGCCAGCAGGGCGACTAGCGGTCCCTACAATGAGCAGTTCTTC.

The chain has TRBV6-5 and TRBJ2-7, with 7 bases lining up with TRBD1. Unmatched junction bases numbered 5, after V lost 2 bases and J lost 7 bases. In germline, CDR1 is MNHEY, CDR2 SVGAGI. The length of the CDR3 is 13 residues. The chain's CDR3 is CASSYRGLREQYF. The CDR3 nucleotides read TGTGCCAGCAGTTACAGGGGGCTGAGGGAGCAGTACTTC.

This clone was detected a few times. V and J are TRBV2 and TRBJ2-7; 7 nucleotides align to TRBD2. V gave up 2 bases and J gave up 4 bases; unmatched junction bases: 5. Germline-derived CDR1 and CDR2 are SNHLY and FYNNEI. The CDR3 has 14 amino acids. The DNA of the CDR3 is TGTGCCAGCAGTGAATACGGGGGGTTATACGAGCAGTACTTC. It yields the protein CASSEYGGLYEQYF.

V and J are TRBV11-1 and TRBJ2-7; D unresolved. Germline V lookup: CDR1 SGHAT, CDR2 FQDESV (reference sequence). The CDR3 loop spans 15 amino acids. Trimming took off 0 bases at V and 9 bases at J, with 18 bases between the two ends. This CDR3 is CASSLAVNGPTRQYF. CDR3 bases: TGTGCCAGCAGCTTAGCGGTGAACGGACCTACGAGGCAGTACTTC.